Presented here are 31 T cell receptor beta chains from one specimen sequenced in a study of T cell responses to AZD1222 COVID-19 vaccine. Assay used: immunoSEQ multiplex PCR; TCRdb lists only in-frame clones, some missing. The sample contains about 120,000 clones, about 91% of which appear only once. The starting material was peripheral blood, obtained on day 0 of AZD1222 vaccination. The receptor set was obtained from an adult in good health.

The gene calls are TRBV5-1 and TRBJ2-5, with D possibly TRBD2 on 6 matching bases. The V end lost 3 bases, the J end lost 2 bases, and 14 bases lay between the germline ends. CDR1 SGHRS and CDR2 YFSETQ come from the germline V gene. CDR3 length: 15 residues. The CDR3 bases are TGCGCCAGCAGCTCGTTTATGCGGGATCAAGAGACCCAGTACTTC. Encoded protein: CASSSFMRDQETQYF.

The chain uses TRBV6-5 and TRBJ2-1, with D tentatively TRBD1 (7 bases). Per germline, CDR1 MNHEY and CDR2 SVGAGI. The V gene lost 2 bases and the J gene lost 10 bases, with 21 bases spanning the gap. The CDR3 extends over 16 amino acids. CDR3 protein: CASSYPRTVPGGEQFF. Written as DNA, the CDR3 is TGTGCCAGCAGTTACCCCCGGACAGTCCCAGGGGGGGAGCAGTTCTTC.

The chain joins TRBV3-1 (or the pseudogene TRBV3-2) to TRBJ2-3, with 13 bases identical to TRBD2. The CDR3 runs to 16 residues. Germline V gene sequence: CDR1 LGHDT, CDR2 YNNKEL (reference sequence). The J segment lost 1 base and the V segment lost 3 bases, leaving 1 base of the junction unmatched. CDR3: CASSHGLAGGTDTQYF. As DNA, the CDR3 is TGTGCCAGCAGCCACGGACTAGCGGGAGGCACAGATACGCAGTATTTT.

The chain recombines TRBV18 with TRBJ2-5; no definite D call. The CDR3 is made up of 13 amino acids. Looked up from germline, CDR1 is KGHSH and CDR2 is LQKENI. V lost 3 bases to trimming and J lost 5 bases, with 10 bases between them. The CDR3 here is CASSPPPPETQYF. CDR3 bases: TGTGCCAGCTCACCGCCCCCCCCTGAGACCCAGTACTTC.

This clone was seen a single time. This sequence joins TRBV5-8 and TRBJ1-3, with D perhaps matching TRBD1 (6 bases). Germline V lookup: CDR1 SGHTS, CDR2 YDEGEE. V dropped 3 bases and J dropped 0 bases, with 13 bases sitting between them. The CDR3 runs to 16 residues. The CDR3 nucleotides read TGTGCCAGCAGCTCAGGGGCCCACATCTCTGGAAACACCATATATTTT. Encoded protein: CASSSGAHISGNTIYF.

This chain joins TRBV27 and TRBJ2-7, with a weak D call TRBD2 (5 bases). CDR1 is MNHEY, CDR2 SMNVEV, per germline (reference sequence). This CDR3 has 13 residues. The V and J ends lost 6 bases and 3 bases respectively, with 12 bases between them. The CDR3 protein is CASRREGGYEQYV. CDR3 DNA sequence: TGTGCCAGCAGGAGAGAGGGCGGCTACGAGCAGTACGTC.

The V and J genes are TRBV5-4 and TRBJ1-1; D remains ambiguous. Trimming removed 4 bases from V and 2 bases from J, with 15 bases in between. Germline CDR1 and CDR2: SGHNT and YYREEE (reference sequence). The CDR3 runs to 15 residues. The CDR3 reads CASSAPATYNTEAFF. CDR3 nucleotide sequence: TGTGCCAGCAGCGCTCCTGCGACGTACAACACTGAAGCTTTCTTT.

In the case of this clone: Compared with germline, one end of the junction differs, possibly owing to a read error. This rearrangement joins TRBV19 to TRBJ1-5; D perhaps matches TRBD1 (6 bases). Germline loops: CDR1 LNHDA, CDR2 SQIVND (reference sequence). The CDR3 totals 15 residues. The CDR3 DNA sequence: TGTGCCAGTAGTATGGTAGGGGGGGGGAATCAGGCCCAGCATTTT. Amino acids: CASSMVGGGNQAQHF.

This sequence joins TRBV5-1 and TRBJ1-2, with 7 nucleotides matching TRBD1. Germline lookup yields CDR1 SGHRS and CDR2 YFSETQ. Trimming took 0 bases from V and 2 from J; bases not matched to a gene: 7. The CDR3 consists of 16 residues. The CDR3 here is CASSLDPHRGNYGYTF. CDR3 DNA: TGCGCCAGCAGCTTGGACCCCCACAGGGGAAACTATGGCTACACCTTC.

The chain recombines TRBV6-5 with TRBJ1-1; no clear D gene. Germline V gene data show CDR1 as MNHEY and CDR2 as SVGAGI. V was clipped by 5 bases and J by 4 bases, with 11 bases between them. CDR3 size: 13 residues. In nucleotides, the CDR3 is TGTGCCAGCAGTCACACCAGGACCACTGAAGCTTTCTTT. It is translated as CASSHTRTTEAFF.

This clone was picked up one time. This chain links TRBV19 with TRBJ2-1; 7 positions agree with TRBD2. J was trimmed by 7 bases and V by 5 bases; bases with no gene match: 11. The CDR3 contains 15 residues. Looked up from germline, CDR1 is LNHDA and CDR2 is SQIVND (reference sequence). The CDR3 DNA reads as TGTGCCAGTAGTCCCCCGGGGGGAACGGGTAATGAGCAGTTCTTC. Protein sequence: CASSPPGGTGNEQFF.

CDR3 bases: TGTGCCAGCAGCTTTTCAGATTCTGGCTACACCTTC. This encodes CASSFSDSGYTF. V and J are TRBV5-8 and TRBJ1-2; no reliable D call. V shed 2 bases and J shed 7 bases, with 9 bases lying between them. Germline V gene data show CDR1 as SGHTS and CDR2 as YDEGEE. The CDR3 has 12 amino acids.

The chain joins TRBV6-2 or TRBV6-3 to TRBJ1-1; 7 bases map to TRBD1. Germline CDR1 MNHEY, CDR2 SVGEGT. V dropped 0 bases and J dropped 4; count of bases not matched to a gene: 8. This CDR3 is 16 amino acids long. DNA of the CDR3: TGTGCCAGCAGTTACTCGAGGGGGCCGTGGGGCACTGAAGCTTTCTTT. The encoded protein is CASSYSRGPWGTEAFF.

V usage is TRBV3-1 (or the pseudogene TRBV3-2) and J usage is TRBJ2-1; 9 positions agree with TRBD1. Trimming cost V 0 bases and J 4 bases; bases outside gene matches: 1. The CDR3 contains 15 residues. Germline V gene lookup returns CDR1 LGHDT and CDR2 YNNKEL (reference sequence). As DNA, the CDR3 is TGTGCCAGCAGCCAAGAGGGACAGGGATACAATGAGCAGTTCTTC. As protein: CASSQEGQGYNEQFF.

This sequence joins TRBV30 and TRBJ1-5; TRBD1 is a possible D gene (5 bases). Trimming took 2 bases from V and 5 from J, leaving 19 bases between them. The length of the CDR3 is 16 residues. In germline, CDR1 is GTSNPN, CDR2 SVGIG (reference sequence). The CDR3 sequence: CAWSPKGPPRDQPQHF. CDR3 coding DNA: TGTGCCTGGAGTCCAAAGGGACCTCCCCGGGATCAGCCCCAGCATTTT. Based on the CDR3 plus reference TRBV30 and TRBJ1-5, the full variable domain is SQTIHQWPATLVQPVGSPLSLECTVEGTSNPNLYWYRQAAGRGLQLLFYSVGIGQISSEVPQNLSASRPQDRQFILSSKKLLLSDSGFYLCAWSPKGPPRDQPQHFGDGTRLSIL.

This clone was recorded once. The genes are TRBV5-1 and TRBJ2-1; 8 bases match TRBD2. There are 15 residues in the CDR3. Germline assignment: CDR1 SGHRS and CDR2 YFSETQ. The J segment lost 10 bases and the V segment lost 4 bases, leaving 13 bases of the junction unmatched. The CDR3 here is CASSAGSGERSEQFF. Here the CDR3 DNA reads TGCGCCAGCAGCGCGGGTAGCGGGGAGCGATCAGAGCAGTTCTTC.

V gene TRBV7-9 combines with J gene TRBJ1-1; 9 bases match TRBD1. In germline, CDR1 is SEHNR, CDR2 FQNEAQ (reference sequence). The CDR3 spans 15 residues. V lost 4 bases to trimming and J lost 3 bases; unmatched junction nucleotides: 6. The CDR3 spells CASSSGQGRDTEAFF. The CDR3 nucleotides are TGTGCCAGCAGCTCCGGACAGGGGAGAGACACTGAAGCTTTCTTT. Together with reference TRBV7-9 and TRBJ1-1, the CDR3 gives the full variable domain: DTGVSQNPRHKITKRGQNVTFRCDPISEHNRLYWYRQTLGQGPEFLTYFQNEAQLEKSRLLSDRFSAERPKGSFSTLEIQRTEQGDSAMYLCASSSGQGRDTEAFFGQGTRLTVV.

This chain's CDR3 is CASSNRQGGVNQPQHF. The CDR3 DNA reads as TGTGCCAGTAGTAATAGACAGGGGGGGGTCAATCAGCCCCAGCATTTT. The chain uses TRBV19 and TRBJ1-5; the match to TRBD1 covers 9 bases. The CDR3 has 16 residues. Germline V gene data show CDR1 as LNHDA and CDR2 as SQIVND (reference sequence). V lost 4 bases to trimming and J lost 3 bases; unmatched junction nucleotides: 7.

This chain connects TRBV4-1 to TRBJ2-3, with TRBD2 as a possible D gene (5 bases). The CDR3 is 16 amino acids. V lost 5 bases to trimming and J lost 0 bases, with 15 bases between them. In germline, CDR1 is MGHRA, CDR2 YSYEKL. CDR3 in DNA: TGCGCCAGCAGCTCCTCTCGGGGAACTAGCACAGATACGCAGTATTTT. The encoded protein is CASSSSRGTSTDTQYF.

This chain connects TRBV12-3 or TRBV12-4 to TRBJ1-1, with unresolved D. The CDR3 has 13 residues. V lost 5 bases, J lost 1 base, and 8 bases lay in between. The CDR3 loop reads CASSALRNTEAFF. The DNA for the CDR3 is TGTGCCAGCAGTGCCCTGAGGAACACTGAAGCTTTCTTT.

The V call is TRBV20-1, the J call TRBJ1-1; D remains unclear. V shed 3 bases and J shed 5 bases, with 7 bases lying between them. Germline V gene sequence: CDR1 DFQATT, CDR2 SNEGSKA (reference sequence). This CDR3 is built from 11 residues. CDR3 amino acids: CSASEKTEAFF. For the CDR3, the DNA is TGCAGTGCTAGCGAGAAGACTGAAGCTTTCTTT.

The chain is built from TRBV11-3 and TRBJ2-3, with 8 bases that match TRBD1. Germline loops: CDR1 SGHNT, CDR2 YENEEA. Germline trimming cut 4 bases from V and 3 bases from J; bases unmatched to any gene: 9. The CDR3 extends over 16 amino acids. In DNA form, the CDR3 reads TGTGCCAGCAGCTATACGAACAGGGGGAGAACAGATACGCAGTATTTT. The encoded protein is CASSYTNRGRTDTQYF. Full variable domain (rest looked up from reference TRBV11-3 and TRBJ2-3): EAGVVQSPRYKIIEKKQPVAFWCNPISGHNTLYWYLQNLGQGPELLIRYENEEAVDDSQLPKDRFSAERLKGVDSTLKIQPAELGDSAVYLCASSYTNRGRTDTQYFGPGTRLTVL.

The rearrangement joins TRBV6-2 or TRBV6-3 to TRBJ2-7; D uncertain. Germline CDR1 is MNHEY and CDR2 is SVGEGT. Trimming removed 2 bases from V and 4 bases from J, with 9 bases in between. This CDR3 spans 13 amino acids. In DNA, the CDR3 is TGTGCCAGCAGTTACGGCTTATCTTACGAGCAGTACGTC. As protein: CASSYGLSYEQYV.

The chain couples TRBV11-3 to TRBJ1-1; 7 nucleotides line up with TRBD1. The junction had 4 bases not matched to a gene; V was cut back by 0 bases and J by 6 bases. From germline, CDR1 is SGHNT and CDR2 YENEEA. This CDR3 contains 14 residues. The CDR3 nucleotides are TGTGCCAGCAGCTTAGACCTGGGACAGTCTGAAGCTTTCTTT. This encodes CASSLDLGQSEAFF.

This chain connects TRBV5-1 to TRBJ2-6; D possibly matches TRBD1 or TRBD2 (5 bases each). Germline loops: CDR1 SGHRS, CDR2 YFSETQ. Between the trimmed V and J ends, which lost 4 bases and 2 bases, there was a span of 13 bases. This CDR3 has 16 amino acids. CDR3 residues: CASSPGTRPGANVLTF. The CDR3 nucleotides are TGCGCCAGCAGCCCAGGGACGCGGCCTGGGGCCAACGTCCTGACTTTC.

V usage is TRBV12-3 or TRBV12-4 and J usage is TRBJ1-4, with unresolved D. This CDR3 comprises 13 residues. Trimming cost V 7 bases and J 11 bases, with 17 bases left between them. This chain's CDR3 is CASTLTELGKLFF. CDR3 bases: TGTGCCAGCACCCTCACAGAACTTGGGAAACTGTTTTTT.

This clone was counted once. This sequence joins TRBV5-6 and TRBJ1-5, with a weak D call TRBD1 (5 bases). V was pared by 7 bases and J by 9 bases, with 17 bases between. Germline lookup yields CDR1 SGHDT and CDR2 YYEEEE. The CDR3 consists of 13 residues. This CDR3 is CASRQGLRGPQHF. DNA of the CDR3: TGTGCCAGCCGCCAGGGCCTACGAGGGCCCCAGCATTTT.

V is TRBV12-3 or TRBV12-4 and J is TRBJ1-5; no reliable D call. CDR3 length: 12 residues. Trimming pared 4 bases from V and 9 bases from J, leaving 10 bases between. The CDR3 reads CASSSAPGPQHF. For the CDR3, the DNA is TGTGCCAGCAGTTCAGCGCCGGGGCCCCAGCATTTT.

The chain links TRBV9 to TRBJ2-1; TRBD2 is a possible D gene (7 bases). Trimming removed 4 bases from V and 4 bases from J, with 21 bases in between. This CDR3 contains 17 residues. Germline V gene data show CDR1 as SGDLS and CDR2 as YYNGEE. The CDR3 DNA sequence: TGTGCCAGCAGCCCCCGCGTTAGGGGGGGGAGGTACAATGAGCAGTTCTTC. Its translation is CASSPRVRGGRYNEQFF.

A word on this clone: One end of the junction fails to match germline, which may point to a read error. This sequence joins TRBV7-7 and TRBJ2-2; 7 bases fit TRBD1. Germline loops: CDR1 SSHAT, CDR2 FNYEAQ (reference sequence). CDR3 length: 14 amino acids. The CDR3 nucleotides read TGTGCTAGCAGCTTAGAAGGGGGCGCCGGGGAGCTGTTTTTT. This translates into CASSLEGGAGELFF.

The chain links TRBV7-2 to TRBJ1-6; D possibly corresponds to TRBD1 (5 bases). Germline V lookup: CDR1 SGHTA, CDR2 FQGNSA. There are 18 residues in the CDR3. V gave up 1 base and J gave up 6 bases, with 19 bases separating them. CDR3 coding DNA: TGTGCCAGCAGCTTAGGAATCATTTGGGACGGGTTTAATTCACCCCTCCACTTT. Its protein product is CASSLGIIWDGFNSPLHF.